The 17 T cell receptor beta chains below all came from one sample that was sequenced in a study of blood T cell repertoires in COVID-19. Sequenced by immunoSEQ multiplex PCR; TCRdb stores in-frame clones only, minus some. The top ten hold roughly 1% of the sample, which has 70,000 to 90,000 clones, around 88% seen once. Sequences were obtained from PBMCs or T cells enriched from blood (not recorded which). These receptors all stem from a woman between 45 and 60 years old with acute COVID-19.

The chain uses TRBV11-3 and TRBJ1-2; possible D gene TRBD1, 6 bases. CDR1 and CDR2 from the germline V gene are SGHNT and YENEEA. V shed 7 bases and J shed 3 bases, with 12 bases lying between them. The CDR3 length is 13 residues. The CDR3 region is CASKGDTDYGYTF. In nucleotides, the CDR3 is TGTGCCAGCAAGGGGGACACAGACTATGGCTACACCTTC.

The CDR3 DNA follows: TGTGCCAGCAGCTCGGGACAGGGCGGGAACACTGAAGCTTTCTTT. As protein: CASSSGQGGNTEAFF. This chain uses TRBV7-2 with TRBJ1-1, with 9 bases lining up with TRBD1. CDR1 is SGHTA, CDR2 FQGNSA, per germline. The CDR3 is 15 amino acids. The junction had 4 bases not matched to a gene; V was cut back by 4 bases and J by 1 base.

The V and J genes are TRBV3-1 (or the pseudogene TRBV3-2) and TRBJ1-1, with a possible D match to TRBD1 (5 bases). Germline V gene lookup returns CDR1 LGHDT and CDR2 YNNKEL (reference sequence). The CDR3 loop spans 12 amino acids. V gave up 5 bases and J gave up 5 bases, with 9 bases separating them. The CDR3 region is CASSLAGTEAFF. The CDR3 nucleotides read TGTGCCAGCAGCTTGGCAGGGACTGAAGCTTTCTTT.

This sequence joins TRBV28 and TRBJ1-5, with 7 bases fitting TRBD1. The germline V gene has CDR1 MDHEN and CDR2 SYDVKM. V lost 8 bases, J lost 5 bases, and 3 bases stayed unmatched. The CDR3 spans 12 residues. CDR3 in amino acids: CASVDRDQPQHF. For the CDR3, the DNA is TGTGCCAGCGTTGACAGGGATCAGCCCCAGCATTTT.

This clone occurred a few times. This rearrangement joins TRBV18 to TRBJ1-1, with 7 bases lining up with TRBD1. V lost 2 bases to trimming and J lost 1 base; unmatched junction nucleotides: 7. CDR1 is KGHSH, CDR2 LQKENI, per germline. This CDR3 has 16 residues. CDR3 in DNA: TGTGCCAGCTCACCAGGGGCCGGGACAGAGAACACTGAAGCTTTCTTT. Its protein is CASSPGAGTENTEAFF.

V and J are TRBV30 and TRBJ1-1, with no clear D. Per germline, CDR1 GTSNPN and CDR2 SVGIG (reference sequence). The CDR3 has 12 residues. Deletions cut 0 bases from V and 7 bases from J, with 9 bases between. The CDR3 DNA follows: TGTGCCTGGAGTGTAGCGGGGATTGAAGCTTTCTTT. Translation gives CAWSVAGIEAFF.

The chain uses TRBV6-5 and TRBJ1-1, with D possibly matching TRBD1 (5 bases). V lost 2 bases and J lost 1, with 11 bases in between. The CDR3 totals 15 residues. Germline values: CDR1 MNHEY, CDR2 SVGAGI. The CDR3 here is CASSYGAGWNTEAFF. CDR3 in DNA: TGTGCCAGCAGTTACGGGGCCGGATGGAACACTGAAGCTTTCTTT.

This sequence joins TRBV6-2 or TRBV6-3 and TRBJ2-3, with D maybe TRBD2 (7 bases). CDR1 is MNHEY and CDR2 is SVGEGT in the germline V gene. V lost 5 bases and J lost 1, with 13 bases in between. CDR3 size: 15 residues. The CDR3 sequence is CASSGGRGGTDTQYF. The CDR3 DNA reads TGTGCCAGCAGTGGTGGGAGGGGGGGCACAGATACGCAGTATTTT.

The chain couples TRBV7-6 to TRBJ2-3; 7 bases align to TRBD2. The CDR3 loop spans 14 amino acids. Germline trimming cut 5 bases from V and 0 bases from J; bases unmatched to any gene: 2. CDR1 SGHVS and CDR2 FNYEAQ come from the germline V gene. In DNA form, the CDR3 reads TGTGCCAGCAGCGCTAGCGGTAGCACAGATACGCAGTATTTT. This encodes CASSASGSTDTQYF.

The V gene is TRBV27, the J gene TRBJ2-2; 9 positions agree with TRBD1. Germline CDR1 is MNHEY and CDR2 is SMNVEV (reference sequence). V lost 6 bases, J lost 7 bases, and 6 bases stayed unmatched. This CDR3 has 14 amino acids. CDR3 in amino acids: CASSRQGGGGELFF. CDR3 nucleotides: TGTGCCAGCAGCCGACAGGGGGGGGGCGGGGAGCTGTTTTTT.

V is TRBV30 and J is TRBJ2-5; TRBD2 matches 13 bases. After removal of 3 bases from V and 2 bases from J, the junction contained 6 bases not matched to a gene. This CDR3 is 16 amino acids long. In germline, CDR1 is GTSNPN, CDR2 SVGIG (reference sequence). The CDR3, as DNA: TGTGCCTGGAGGGAGGGACTAGCGGGGACACAAGAGACCCAGTACTTC. It translates to CAWREGLAGTQETQYF.

For the CDR3, the DNA is TGTGCCTGGAGTAACATCCGGGACAGGGGCTCGGGAAACACCATATATTTT. This gives the protein CAWSNIRDRGSGNTIYF. The gene calls are TRBV30 and TRBJ1-3, with 10 bases lining up with TRBD1. Looked up from germline, CDR1 is GTSNPN and CDR2 is SVGIG (reference sequence). There are 17 residues in the CDR3. V lost 2 bases, J lost 4 bases, and 11 bases stayed unmatched.

The J gene is TRBJ1-2, the V gene TRBV19, with D possibly being TRBD1 (5 bases). CDR3 length equals 16 residues. Trimming took off 4 bases at V and 1 base at J, with 16 bases between the two ends. Per the germline V gene, CDR1 is LNHDA and CDR2 is SQIVND (reference sequence). CDR3 sequence (DNA): TGTGCCAGTAGTAGCCGTTTTCAGGGAATTAACTATGGCTACACCTTC. Amino acids: CASSSRFQGINYGYTF. Full variable domain (outside the CDR3, taken from reference TRBV19 and TRBJ1-2): DGGITQSPKYLFRKEGQNVTLSCEQNLNHDAMYWYRQDPGQGLRLIYYSQIVNDFQKGDIAEGYSVSREKKESFPLTVTSAQKNPTAFYLCASSSRFQGINYGYTFGSGTRLTVV.

The chain has TRBV5-4 and TRBJ2-1; 13 bases line up with TRBD2. Germline CDR1 is SGHNT and CDR2 is YYREEE (reference sequence). Trimming removed 4 bases from V and 4 bases from J; junction bases left unmatched: 8. CDR3 length: 17 residues. CDR3 loop: CASSLRLAGGLYNEQFF. DNA for the CDR3: TGTGCCAGCAGCCTCCGACTAGCGGGAGGTCTTTACAATGAGCAGTTCTTC.

The chain employs TRBV11-2 and TRBJ2-2; TRBD2 might be the D (6 bases). CDR1 is SGHAT, CDR2 FQNNGV, per germline. V gave up 5 bases and J gave up 1 base, with 14 bases separating them. The length of the CDR3 is 16 residues. CDR3 in DNA: TGTGCCAGCAGCCCGGATGGAGGGCTGAACACCGGGGAGCTGTTTTTT. Its protein product is CASSPDGGLNTGELFF.

The chain links TRBV14 to TRBJ1-1, with 8 bases identical to TRBD1. Germline assignment: CDR1 SGHDN and CDR2 FVKESK. There are 15 residues in the CDR3. The trim removed 1 base at V and 4 bases at J, leaving 5 bases unmatched. The CDR3 sequence is CASSQVAGGGTEAFF. The CDR3 DNA sequence: TGTGCCAGCAGCCAAGTTGCAGGGGGCGGCACTGAAGCTTTCTTT. The entire variable domain, with the rest obtained from reference TRBV14 and TRBJ1-1, is as follows: EAGVTQFPSHSVIEKGQTVTLRCDPISGHDNLYWYRRVMGKEIKFLLHFVKESKQDESGMPNNRFLAERTGGTYSTLKVQPAELEDSGVYFCASSQVAGGGTEAFFGQGTRLTVV.

The CDR3 bases are TGTGCCAGCTGGGGGGTCTACGAGCAGTACTTC. This gives the protein CASWGVYEQYF. The V and J genes are TRBV2 and TRBJ2-7; tentative D call: TRBD2 (6 bases). Trimming cost V 8 bases and J 3 bases, with 8 bases left between them. This CDR3 comprises 11 residues. Germline V gives CDR1 SNHLY, CDR2 FYNNEI.